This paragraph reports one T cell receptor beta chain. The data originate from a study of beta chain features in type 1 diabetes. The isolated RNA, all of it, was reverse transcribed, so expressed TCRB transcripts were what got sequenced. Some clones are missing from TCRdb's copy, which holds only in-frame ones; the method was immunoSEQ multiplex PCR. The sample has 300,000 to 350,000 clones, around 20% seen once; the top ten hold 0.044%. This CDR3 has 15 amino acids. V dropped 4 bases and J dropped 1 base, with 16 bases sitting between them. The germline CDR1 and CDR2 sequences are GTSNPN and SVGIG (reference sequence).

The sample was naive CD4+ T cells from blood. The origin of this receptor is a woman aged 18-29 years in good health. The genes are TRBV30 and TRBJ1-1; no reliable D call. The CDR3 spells CAWTPGPGGNTEAFF. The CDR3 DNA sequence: TGTGCCTGGACGCCAGGCCCGGGAGGGAACACTGAAGCTTTCTTT.